Presented here are 5 T cell receptor beta chains from one specimen sequenced in a study of T cell responses to AZD1222 COVID-19 vaccine. Sequenced by immunoSEQ multiplex PCR; TCRdb stores in-frame clones only, minus some. The table has 95,000 to 150,000 clones, about 93% seen once. Sequencing was performed on peripheral blood, taken 28 days after the second AZD1222 dose. These receptors were taken from an adult who received the AZD1222 COVID-19 vaccine.

The V gene is TRBV18, the J gene TRBJ1-1; TRBD1 might be the D (5 bases). V was pared by 2 bases and J by 4 bases, with 20 bases between. The CDR3 extends over 17 amino acids. Germline CDR1 is KGHSH and CDR2 is LQKENI. CDR3 sequence (DNA): TGTGCCAGCTCACCAAGAATATCCCAGGGAAATGGCACTGAAGCTTTCTTT. Its translation is CASSPRISQGNGTEAFF.

The chain is built from TRBV19 and TRBJ1-4; tentatively, D is TRBD1 (6 bases). V lost 5 bases to trimming and J lost 8 bases, with 18 bases between them. Germline values: CDR1 LNHDA, CDR2 SQIVND (reference sequence). This CDR3 comprises 15 residues. The CDR3 region has the DNA TGTGCCAGTAGTCCACAACAGGGACCCACGGAAAAACTGTTTTTT. Amino acid sequence: CASSPQQGPTEKLFF.

The V gene is TRBV27, the J gene TRBJ1-2, with 8 bases fitting TRBD1. J was trimmed by 6 bases and V by 4 bases; bases with no gene match: 10. The CDR3 spans 15 residues. Germline assignment: CDR1 MNHEY and CDR2 SMNVEV (reference sequence). The CDR3 sequence: CASSSSPGGWDGYTF. The CDR3 DNA is TGTGCCAGCAGTTCGTCTCCAGGGGGCTGGGATGGCTACACCTTC.

J is TRBJ2-5 and V is TRBV6-5; TRBD2 matches 7 bases. Trimming at V came to 0 bases and at J to 4 bases, leaving 5 bases not matched to a gene. In germline, CDR1 is MNHEY, CDR2 SVGAGI. The length of the CDR3 is 15 residues. CDR3 amino acids: CASSYSGLRGETQYF. In DNA form, the CDR3 reads TGTGCCAGCAGTTACTCGGGACTAAGGGGAGAGACCCAGTACTTC.

The V gene is TRBV27, the J gene TRBJ2-3; unclear D gene. This CDR3 has 13 amino acids. Looked up from germline, CDR1 is MNHEY and CDR2 is SMNVEV (reference sequence). The V end was cut by 4 bases, the J end by 0 bases, with 5 bases between. The CDR3 here is CASSSASTDTQYF. Here the CDR3 DNA reads TGTGCCAGCAGTTCCGCTAGCACAGATACGCAGTATTTT.